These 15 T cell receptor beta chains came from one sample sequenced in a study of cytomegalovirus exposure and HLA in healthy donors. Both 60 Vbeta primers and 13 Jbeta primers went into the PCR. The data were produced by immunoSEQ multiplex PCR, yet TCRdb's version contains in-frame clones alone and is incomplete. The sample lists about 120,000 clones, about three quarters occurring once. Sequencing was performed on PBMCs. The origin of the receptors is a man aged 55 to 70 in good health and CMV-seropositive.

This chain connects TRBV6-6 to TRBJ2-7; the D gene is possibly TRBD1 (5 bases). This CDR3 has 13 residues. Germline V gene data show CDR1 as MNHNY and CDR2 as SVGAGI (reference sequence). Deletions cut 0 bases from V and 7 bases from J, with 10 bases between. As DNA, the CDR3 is TGTGCCAGCAGTTACTCCCCAGGGTGGGAGCAGTACTTC. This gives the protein CASSYSPGWEQYF.

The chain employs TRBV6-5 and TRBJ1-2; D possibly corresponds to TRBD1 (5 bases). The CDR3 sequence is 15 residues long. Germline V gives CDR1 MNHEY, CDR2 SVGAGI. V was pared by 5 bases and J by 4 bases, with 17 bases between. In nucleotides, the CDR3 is TGTGCCAGCAGTCTGGGGGAGGGCCCGACCTATGGCTACACCTTC. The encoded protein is CASSLGEGPTYGYTF.

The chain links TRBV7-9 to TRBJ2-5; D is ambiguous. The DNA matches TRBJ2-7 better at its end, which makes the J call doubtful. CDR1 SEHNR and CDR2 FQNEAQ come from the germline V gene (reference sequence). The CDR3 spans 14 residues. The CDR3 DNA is TGTGCCAGCAGCTCTAGTCGGTCCTCCTACGAGCAGTACTTC. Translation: CASSSSRSSYEQYF.

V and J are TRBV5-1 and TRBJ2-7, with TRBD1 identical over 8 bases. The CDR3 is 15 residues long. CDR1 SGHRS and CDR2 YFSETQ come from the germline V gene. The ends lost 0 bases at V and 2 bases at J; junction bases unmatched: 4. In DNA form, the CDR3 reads TGCGCCAGCAGCTTGGGGACAGGGTTTACCTACGAGCAGTACTTC. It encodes CASSLGTGFTYEQYF.

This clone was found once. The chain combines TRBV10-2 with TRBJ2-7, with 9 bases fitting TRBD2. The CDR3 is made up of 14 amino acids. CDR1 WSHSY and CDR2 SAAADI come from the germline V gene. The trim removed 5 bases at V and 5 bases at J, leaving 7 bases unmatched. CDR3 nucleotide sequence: TGCGCCAGCAGTTCCTTGGTAGCGGGGGACGAGCAGTACTTC. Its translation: CASSSLVAGDEQYF.

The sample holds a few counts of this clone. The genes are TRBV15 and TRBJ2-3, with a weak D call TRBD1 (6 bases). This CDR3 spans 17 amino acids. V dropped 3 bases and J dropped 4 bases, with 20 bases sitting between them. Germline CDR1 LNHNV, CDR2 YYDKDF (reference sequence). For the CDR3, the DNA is TGTGCCACCAGCAGCCTAAGGGGAAACAGGGACCCAGATACGCAGTATTTT. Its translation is CATSSLRGNRDPDTQYF.

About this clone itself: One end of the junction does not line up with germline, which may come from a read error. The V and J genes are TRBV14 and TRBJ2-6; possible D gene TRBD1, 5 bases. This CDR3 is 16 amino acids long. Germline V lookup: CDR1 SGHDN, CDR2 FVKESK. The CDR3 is CASSQQGSSGANGLTF. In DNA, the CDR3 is TGTGCCAGCAGCCAACAGGGAAGCTCTGGGGCCAACGGCCTGACTTTC. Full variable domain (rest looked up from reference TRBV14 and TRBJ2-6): EAGVTQFPSHSVIEKGQTVTLRCDPISGHDNLYWYRRVMGKEIKFLLHFVKESKQDESGMPNNRFLAERTGGTYSTLKVQPAELEDSGVYFCASSQQGSSGANGLTFGAGSRLTVL.

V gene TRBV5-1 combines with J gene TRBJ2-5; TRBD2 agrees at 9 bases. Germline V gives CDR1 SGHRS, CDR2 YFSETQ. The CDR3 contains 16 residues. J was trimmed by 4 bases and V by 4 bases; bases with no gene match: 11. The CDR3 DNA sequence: TGCGCCAGCAGCACGACGACTAGCGGAGGGGGAGAGACCCAGTACTTC. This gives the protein CASSTTTSGGGETQYF.

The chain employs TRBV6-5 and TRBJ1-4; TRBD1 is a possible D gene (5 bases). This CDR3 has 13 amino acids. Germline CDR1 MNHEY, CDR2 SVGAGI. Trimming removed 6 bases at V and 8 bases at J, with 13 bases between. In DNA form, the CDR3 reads TGTGCCAGCAGCCTCCGACAGTTAGAAAAACTGTTTTTT. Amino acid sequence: CASSLRQLEKLFF.

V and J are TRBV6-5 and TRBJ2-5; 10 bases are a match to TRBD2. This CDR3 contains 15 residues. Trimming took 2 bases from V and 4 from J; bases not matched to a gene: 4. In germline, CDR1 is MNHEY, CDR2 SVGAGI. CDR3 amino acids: CASSYKLAGRETQYF. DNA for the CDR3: TGTGCCAGCAGTTACAAACTAGCGGGACGAGAGACCCAGTACTTC.

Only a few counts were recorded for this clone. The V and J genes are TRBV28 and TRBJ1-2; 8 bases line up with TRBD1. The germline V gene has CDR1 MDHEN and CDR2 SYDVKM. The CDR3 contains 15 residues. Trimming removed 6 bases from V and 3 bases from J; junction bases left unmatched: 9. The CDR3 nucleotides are TGTGCCAGCAGCCTATCAGGGGGCGGCTACTATGGCTACACCTTC. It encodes CASSLSGGGYYGYTF.

CDR3 amino acids: CASTPSGSYEQYF. The CDR3 DNA sequence: TGTGCCAGTACCCCCAGCGGGAGCTACGAGCAGTACTTC. This rearrangement joins TRBV19 to TRBJ2-7; 8 bases agree with TRBD2. The germline gives CDR1 LNHDA, CDR2 SQIVND (reference sequence). The V and J ends lost 7 bases and 3 bases, in that order; junction bases with no gene match: 5. This CDR3 is 13 amino acids long.

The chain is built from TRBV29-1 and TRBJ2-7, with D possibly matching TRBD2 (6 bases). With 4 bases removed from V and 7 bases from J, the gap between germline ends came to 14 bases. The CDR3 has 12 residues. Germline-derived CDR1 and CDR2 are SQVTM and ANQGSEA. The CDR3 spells CSVAGTTREQYF. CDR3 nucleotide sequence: TGCAGCGTTGCCGGGACGACTAGGGAGCAGTACTTC.

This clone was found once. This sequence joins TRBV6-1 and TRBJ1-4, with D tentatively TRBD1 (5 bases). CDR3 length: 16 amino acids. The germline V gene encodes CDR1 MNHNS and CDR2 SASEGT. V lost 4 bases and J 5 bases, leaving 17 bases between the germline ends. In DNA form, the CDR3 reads TGTGCCAGCAGTGGGGCCTTGGGGCTGGGGAATGAAAAACTGTTTTTT. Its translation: CASSGALGLGNEKLFF.

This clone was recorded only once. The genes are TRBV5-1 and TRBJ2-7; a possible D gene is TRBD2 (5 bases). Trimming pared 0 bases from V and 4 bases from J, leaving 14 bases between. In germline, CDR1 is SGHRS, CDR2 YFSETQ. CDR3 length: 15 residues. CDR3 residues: CASSLAGSRLYEQYF. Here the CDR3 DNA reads TGCGCCAGCAGCTTGGCTGGGAGCAGACTGTACGAGCAGTACTTC.